The 31 T cell receptor beta chains reported below all come from one sample, sequenced in a study of shared clonotypes between healthy human individuals. Profiling relied on immunoSEQ multiplex PCR, and the TCRdb table lists in-frame clones only, not all of them. Of roughly 2 million clones in the sample, 90% to 95% were seen once. The sample comprised naive CD4+ T cells sorted from blood. The sample's subset: CD45RA+ positively selected. All receptors come from a man between 18 and 35 years old in good health.

The rearrangement joins TRBV28 to TRBJ2-3, with TRBD2 identical over 7 bases. J gave up 5 bases and V 6 bases, and 8 bases lay outside the gene matches. The germline gives CDR1 MDHEN, CDR2 SYDVKM. CDR3 size: 14 residues. CDR3 in DNA: TGTGCCAGCAGCCCCCGGGGGGTCATAGATACGCAGTATTTT. Protein product: CASSPRGVIDTQYF. The full variable domain, with the rest looked up from reference TRBV28 and TRBJ2-3, is DVKVTQSSRYLVKRTGEKVFLECVQDMDHENMFWYRQDPGLGLRLIYFSYDVKMKEKGDIPEGYSVSREKKERFSLILESASTNQTSMYLCASSPRGVIDTQYFGPGTRLTVL.

The CDR3 coding sequence is TGCGCCAGCAGCCCGGGACACCTTGTGAACACTGAAGCTTTCTTT. It yields the protein CASSPGHLVNTEAFF. The chain has TRBV5-1 and TRBJ1-1; the D gene is possibly TRBD1 (6 bases). CDR1 and CDR2 (germline): SGHRS, YFSETQ. This CDR3 comprises 15 residues. Deletions cut 4 bases from V and 0 bases from J, with 13 bases between.

The rearrangement joins TRBV7-2 to TRBJ2-5; D gene unclear. V was clipped by 5 bases and J by 5 bases, with 21 bases between them. In germline, CDR1 is SGHTA, CDR2 FQGNSA. The CDR3 extends over 16 amino acids. CDR3 residues: CASSLNQARVSETQYF. The CDR3 DNA follows: TGTGCCAGCAGCCTCAACCAGGCCCGAGTATCTGAGACCCAGTACTTC.

This clone was recorded once. The CDR3 loop is CASSATEGGNSYNSPLHF. The CDR3 DNA is TGTGCCAGCAGTGCGACCGAAGGGGGGAATTCTTATAATTCACCCCTCCACTTT. The chain links TRBV25-1 to TRBJ1-6; a possible D gene is TRBD1 (6 bases). CDR3 length: 18 residues. Trimming removed 4 bases at V and 4 bases at J, with 20 bases between. The V gene's germline CDR1 is MGHDK and CDR2 SYGVNS.

This clone was seen a single time. This rearrangement joins TRBV7-2 to TRBJ1-4; a possible D gene is TRBD1 (5 bases). CDR3 size: 15 residues. V was cut by 5 bases and J by 0 bases, with 10 bases left in between. The germline V gene encodes CDR1 SGHTA and CDR2 FQGNSA. The CDR3 spells CASSTWGATNEKLFF. In nucleotides, the CDR3 is TGTGCCAGCAGCACATGGGGGGCAACTAATGAAAAACTGTTTTTT.

This clone was picked up one time. The chain has TRBV10-3 and TRBJ2-4; 7 bases match TRBD1. The trim removed 8 bases at V and 1 base at J, leaving 11 bases unmatched. The germline V gene has CDR1 ENHRY and CDR2 SYGVKD. The CDR3 has 16 residues. The CDR3 DNA reads TGTGCCATCCCTGTAGGGGGCACTAAGGCCAAAAACATTCAGTACTTC. Its translation: CAIPVGGTKAKNIQYF.

About this clone itself: With a much larger clone just one base away, this may be a read error. The sample carries other DNA sequences with the same CDR3. This rearrangement joins TRBV29-1 to TRBJ2-7; the D gene is possibly TRBD1 (6 bases). Trimming removed 4 bases at V and 0 bases at J, with 16 bases between. CDR1 SQVTM and CDR2 ANQGSEA come from the germline V gene. The CDR3 runs 15 residues. This CDR3 reads CSVVLGGRSSYEQYF. The CDR3, as DNA: TGCAGCGTTGTTTTAGGGGGTAGGAGCTCCTACGAGCAGTACTTC.

V gene TRBV7-9 combines with J gene TRBJ2-6; no definite D call. CDR3 length: 12 amino acids. Germline CDR1 reads SEHNR; CDR2 reads FQNEAQ (reference sequence). Trimming removed 10 bases from V and 4 bases from J, with 8 bases in between. CDR3 nucleotide sequence: TGTGCCACCCCCCGGGGGGCCAACGTCCTGACTTTC. Translated, it gives CATPRGANVLTF.

The V gene is TRBV6-6, the J gene TRBJ2-5; D is possibly TRBD2 (6 bases). Trimming removed 10 bases from V and 2 bases from J, with 20 bases in between. CDR1 is MNHNY and CDR2 is SVGAGI in the germline V gene (reference sequence). The CDR3 contains 15 residues. The CDR3 DNA is TGTGCCACCTCACGGGGCCTAGCGAATCAAGAGACCCAGTACTTC. Translated: CATSRGLANQETQYF.

CDR3 in DNA: TGCGCCAGCAGCTTGTTGCCCAACTACGAGCAGTACTTC. Amino acids: CASSLLPNYEQYF. The rearrangement uses TRBV5-1 and TRBJ2-7; D remains unclear. The CDR3 is made up of 13 amino acids. The V and J ends lost 1 base and 3 bases respectively, with 8 bases between them. In germline, CDR1 is SGHRS, CDR2 YFSETQ.

The chain uses TRBV30 and TRBJ1-2; D not resolved. Trimming cost V 2 bases and J 2 bases, with 9 bases left between them. Germline V gene lookup returns CDR1 GTSNPN and CDR2 SVGIG (reference sequence). The CDR3 sequence is 13 residues long. The CDR3 nucleotides read TGTGCCTGGAGTAAGGTTCGCAACTATGGCTACACCTTC. This translates into CAWSKVRNYGYTF.

The rearrangement joins TRBV7-3 to TRBJ2-3; a possible D gene is TRBD1 (6 bases). From germline, CDR1 is SGHTA and CDR2 FQGTGA. Trimming removed 4 bases from V and 4 bases from J, with 9 bases in between. This CDR3 region has 13 residues. CDR3 DNA sequence: TGTGCCAGCAGCTCACAGGGTTCAGATACGCAGTATTTT. Encoded protein: CASSSQGSDTQYF.

Only one count was recorded for this clone. The same CDR3 also results from other DNA sequences found in this sample. The V gene is TRBV7-8, the J gene TRBJ1-5; D may be TRBD1 (5 bases). Trimming pared 0 bases from V and 5 bases from J, leaving 8 bases between. Germline V gene data show CDR1 as SGHVS and CDR2 as FQNEAQ. This CDR3 comprises 14 residues. The CDR3 loop is CASSLAGRDQPQHF. CDR3 nucleotides: TGTGCCAGCAGCTTAGCGGGGCGGGATCAGCCCCAGCATTTT.

The chain is built from TRBV7-9 and TRBJ1-6; the D is unclear. This CDR3 has 15 residues. Trimming shortened V by 5 bases and J by 5 bases, and 13 bases separated the two germline ends. From germline, CDR1 is SEHNR and CDR2 FQNEAQ (reference sequence). This CDR3 reads CASSTLIRHNSPLHF. The DNA of the CDR3 is TGTGCCAGCAGCACCTTAATCAGACATAATTCACCCCTCCACTTT.

To note about this clone: Other DNA variants within this sample encode the same CDR3. In DNA, the CDR3 is TGTGCCACCAGCAGAGATCGGACACTTTCCTACGAGCAGTACTTC. Translation gives CATSRDRTLSYEQYF. The chain is built from TRBV15 and TRBJ2-7, with D possibly being TRBD1 (5 bases). V was pared by 0 bases and J by 1 base, with 10 bases between. Germline V lookup: CDR1 LNHNV, CDR2 YYDKDF (reference sequence). The CDR3 spans 15 residues. The complete variable domain, with remaining parts taken from reference TRBV15 and TRBJ2-7, reads DAMVIQNPRYQVTQFGKPVTLSCSQTLNHNVMYWYQQKSSQAPKLLFHYYDKDFNNEADTPDNFQSRRPNTSFCFLDIRSPGLGDTAMYLCATSRDRTLSYEQYFGPGTRLTVT.

The rearrangement uses TRBV5-1 and TRBJ2-5, with D possibly being TRBD1 or TRBD2 (6 bases each). The germline CDR1 and CDR2 sequences are SGHRS and YFSETQ. The CDR3 has 16 amino acids. The V and J ends lost 4 bases and 0 bases respectively, with 16 bases between them. The CDR3 sequence is CASSLLGGLNQETQYF. The CDR3 DNA is TGCGCCAGCAGCCTCCTCGGGGGCCTTAACCAAGAGACCCAGTACTTC.

The chain uses TRBV7-9 and TRBJ2-7; D tentatively fits TRBD1 or TRBD2 (5 bases each). V lost 2 bases, J lost 4 bases, and 18 bases lay in between. Germline CDR1 and CDR2: SEHNR and FQNEAQ (reference sequence). This CDR3 is built from 16 residues. The CDR3 DNA is TGTGCCAGCAGCTTACAGCTTCCGGGACCCGGTTACGAGCAGTACTTC. Protein product: CASSLQLPGPGYEQYF.

The chain carries TRBV6-4 and TRBJ1-4; D perhaps matches TRBD1 (5 bases). The V gene lost 8 bases and the J gene lost 7 bases, with 17 bases spanning the gap. Per germline, CDR1 MRHNA and CDR2 SNTAGT. The CDR3 has 14 residues. This CDR3 is CASAPTPGGEKLFF. The DNA for the CDR3 is TGTGCCAGCGCCCCGACGCCCGGGGGTGAAAAACTGTTTTTT.

This clone has a single count. The rearrangement joins TRBV4-3 to TRBJ2-7, with no clear D. This CDR3 is 14 amino acids long. Germline CDR1 reads LGHNA; CDR2 reads YSLEER. The V and J ends lost 2 bases and 3 bases respectively, with 11 bases between them. CDR3 loop: CASSQSRLSYEQYF. In DNA form, the CDR3 reads TGCGCCAGCAGCCAATCGAGACTCAGCTACGAGCAGTACTTC.

V gene TRBV5-8 combines with J gene TRBJ1-5; 11 bases agree with TRBD1. The CDR3 spans 16 residues. J gave up 4 bases and V 0 bases, and 3 bases lay outside the gene matches. Looked up from germline, CDR1 is SGHTS and CDR2 is YDEGEE. The CDR3 DNA reads TGTGCCAGCAGCTTGGTAGGGACAGGGGGGAATCAGCCCCAGCATTTT. It yields the protein CASSLVGTGGNQPQHF.

This chain connects TRBV2 to TRBJ2-2, with 9 positions matching TRBD2. Germline V gene sequence: CDR1 SNHLY, CDR2 FYNNEI. Losses at the gene ends were 4 bases for V and 1 base for J; bases not matched to a gene: 1. CDR3 length equals 15 residues. CDR3 sequence reads: CASSATSGNTGELFF. CDR3 in DNA: TGTGCCAGCAGTGCGACTAGCGGGAACACCGGGGAGCTGTTTTTT.

This sequence joins TRBV6-1 and TRBJ2-5, with D uncertain. The CDR3 contains 12 residues. Germline V gives CDR1 MNHNS, CDR2 SASEGT. V lost 6 bases and J 7 bases, leaving 12 bases between the germline ends. The CDR3 DNA sequence: TGTGCCAGCAGGGACCCCGGACGGACCCAGTACTTC. It yields the protein CASRDPGRTQYF.

J is TRBJ1-2 and V is TRBV19; D is possibly TRBD1 (6 bases). Trimming cost V 6 bases and J 6 bases, with 17 bases left between them. This CDR3 region has 14 residues. The germline V gene has CDR1 LNHDA and CDR2 SQIVND (reference sequence). CDR3 DNA sequence: TGTGCCAGTAGATTACAGGGATTCGGGCATGGCTACACCTTC. Protein sequence: CASRLQGFGHGYTF.

As concerns this clone: This same CDR3 is encoded by further DNA sequences in the sample. The chain links TRBV5-1 to TRBJ2-2; D is ambiguous. Per the germline V gene, CDR1 is SGHRS and CDR2 is YFSETQ. This CDR3 is built from 14 residues. Trimming removed 0 bases from V and 4 bases from J, with 7 bases in between. The CDR3 reads CASSLGWTTGELFF. The CDR3 coding sequence is TGCGCCAGCAGCTTGGGGTGGACCACCGGGGAGCTGTTTTTT.

The chain carries TRBV6-6 and TRBJ1-4; 7 positions agree with TRBD1. Trimming removed 4 bases from V and 4 bases from J; junction bases left unmatched: 6. The CDR3 runs 15 residues. Per the germline V gene, CDR1 is MNHNY and CDR2 is SVGAGI (reference sequence). The CDR3 spells CASSSQTGSNEKLFF. CDR3 bases: TGTGCCAGCAGTTCCCAGACAGGGAGTAATGAAAAACTGTTTTTT.

The chain employs TRBV27 and TRBJ2-1; possible D gene TRBD2, 5 bases. The CDR3 extends over 16 amino acids. Germline V gives CDR1 MNHEY, CDR2 SMNVEV (reference sequence). V shed 7 bases and J shed 0 bases, with 16 bases lying between them. CDR3 sequence (DNA): TGTGCCAGCACCTTGAGGGCGGAAAGCTCCTACAATGAGCAGTTCTTC. This translates into CASTLRAESSYNEQFF.

The CDR3 protein is CASSPQRGNEQFF. Here the CDR3 DNA reads TGTGCCAGTAGTCCCCAGCGAGGAAATGAGCAGTTCTTC. J is TRBJ2-1 and V is TRBV19; no firm D call. The length of the CDR3 is 13 residues. Germline lookup yields CDR1 LNHDA and CDR2 SQIVND (reference sequence). V was pared by 5 bases and J by 7 bases, with 12 bases between.

V gene TRBV5-4 combines with J gene TRBJ1-2; 10 positions agree with TRBD1. Trimming removed 1 base from V and 4 bases from J; junction bases left unmatched: 4. Looked up from germline, CDR1 is SGHNT and CDR2 is YYREEE (reference sequence). CDR3 size: 15 residues. The CDR3 reads CASSLQGQGPYGYTF. Written as DNA, the CDR3 is TGTGCCAGCAGCTTGCAGGGACAGGGGCCCTATGGCTACACCTTC.

The V call is TRBV11-2, the J call TRBJ1-4, with D tentatively TRBD1 (5 bases). Germline V gene sequence: CDR1 SGHAT, CDR2 FQNNGV. The CDR3 contains 16 residues. Trimming shortened V by 1 base and J by 6 bases, and 15 bases separated the two germline ends. The CDR3 DNA reads as TGTGCCAGCAGCTTAGTGGTGGCGGGGGGGTATGAAAAACTGTTTTTT. It encodes CASSLVVAGGYEKLFF. Full variable domain (missing parts from reference TRBV11-2 and TRBJ1-4): EAGVAQSPRYKIIEKRQSVAFWCNPISGHATLYWYQQILGQGPKLLIQFQNNGVVDDSQLPKDRFSAERLKGVDSTLKIQPAKLEDSAVYLCASSLVVAGGYEKLFFGSGTQLSVL.

The V gene is TRBV4-2, the J gene TRBJ2-4, with D perhaps TRBD2 (7 bases). The CDR3 sequence is 14 residues long. The germline CDR1 and CDR2 sequences are LGHNA and YNFKEQ. V was cut by 4 bases and J by 8 bases, with 15 bases left in between. The CDR3 is CASSRTGGLDIQYF. CDR3 nucleotide sequence: TGTGCCAGCAGCCGTACCGGGGGGCTTGACATTCAGTACTTC.

This chain connects TRBV19 to TRBJ2-1, with 8 bases aligning to TRBD1. In germline, CDR1 is LNHDA, CDR2 SQIVND (reference sequence). With 6 bases clipped from V and 4 bases from J, the junction kept 8 bases outside the gene matches. The CDR3 spans 15 residues. CDR3 coding DNA: TGTGCCAGTAGCAGGGGGCGGGATAGGTACAATGAGCAGTTCTTC. The encoded protein is CASSRGRDRYNEQFF.